The T cell receptor (beta chain) described here comes from a study of T-cell memory formation after mild COVID-19. MiXCR, run by TCRdb on the 5' RACE reads, gives a single entry per CDR3 protein. The table records approximately 230,000 distinct CDR3 sequences, roughly 15% of them present only once. As to this clonotype: Its antigen is not identified.

V gave up 5 bases and J gave up 0 bases; unmatched junction bases: 5. Germline CDR1 is ENHRY and CDR2 is SYGVKD. CDR3 size: 16 residues. Whole-study findings and limits: Clones that contracted from day 15 to 85 had balanced CD4/CD8; later expanders were CD4+ biased. Largely, contracting CD4+ clones fell within CM and EM, and contracting CD8+ clones within EMRA. Pre-infection memory carried some responding clones, suggesting that cross-reactive memory joined.

The specimen was PBMCs or a T cell subset sorted from them (not recorded which). The chain joins TRBV10-3 to TRBJ1-5; TRBD1 matches 9 bases. The receptor's source is a man younger than 30 who had mild COVID-19 (a few samples of this study predate the infection). Cell type and time point are not known. The CDR3 is CAISPSTGGSNQPQHF. DNA of the CDR3: TGTGCCATCAGTCCCTCGACAGGGGGTAGCAATCAGCCCCAGCATTTT.